One and the same sample provided the 3 T cell receptor beta chains below, sequenced in a study of T cell responses to AZD1222 COVID-19 vaccine. Sequencing used immunoSEQ multiplex PCR; TCRdb keeps in-frame clones, though not all of them. The sample contains 120,000 to 150,000 clones, just over 85% of which appear only once. This sample comprised peripheral blood, obtained on day 0 of AZD1222 vaccination. The receptors originated from an adult in good health.

The chain links TRBV7-9 to TRBJ1-1; TRBD1 is a possible D gene (5 bases). The CDR3 spans 14 residues. V shed 6 bases and J shed 0 bases, with 11 bases lying between them. Germline V gene data show CDR1 as SEHNR and CDR2 as FQNEAQ (reference sequence). Here the CDR3 reads CASRTRAMNTEAFF. The CDR3 nucleotides read TGTGCCAGCAGGACCAGGGCCATGAACACTGAAGCTTTCTTT. The full variable domain, completed using reference TRBV7-9 and TRBJ1-1, is DTGVSQNPRHKITKRGQNVTFRCDPISEHNRLYWYRQTLGQGPEFLTYFQNEAQLEKSRLLSDRFSAERPKGSFSTLEIQRTEQGDSAMYLCASRTRAMNTEAFFGQGTRLTVV.

The chain recombines TRBV5-4 with TRBJ2-1; 8 bases fit TRBD2. Germline assignment: CDR1 SGHNT and CDR2 YYREEE (reference sequence). V lost 4 bases and J lost 4; bases outside the gene matches: 10. The CDR3 runs 16 residues. As DNA, the CDR3 is TGTGCCAGCAGCCCTACCGGGACTAGGGGTTACAATGAGCAGTTCTTC. Translated: CASSPTGTRGYNEQFF.

This chain uses TRBV10-1 with TRBJ2-2; 7 bases align to TRBD2. Looked up from germline, CDR1 is WNHNN and CDR2 is SYGVQD (reference sequence). The CDR3 sequence is 15 residues long. V lost 6 bases to trimming and J lost 6 bases; unmatched junction nucleotides: 10. In DNA, the CDR3 is TGCGCCAGCAGAGCCGGGACTACCGCATCCGGGGAGCTGTTTTTT. It is translated as CASRAGTTASGELFF.